The source of this T cell receptor beta chain is a study of cytomegalovirus exposure and HLA in healthy donors. The length of the CDR3 is 12 residues. Germline V CDR1 and CDR2: SEHNR, FQNEAQ (reference sequence). Trimming took off 5 bases at V and 5 bases at J, with 9 bases between the two ends. The repertoire was sequenced with immunoSEQ multiplex PCR; TCRdb's copy has only in-frame clones and lacks some. The table shows some 200,000 clones, with more than 65% occurring only once. The chain combines TRBV7-9 with TRBJ1-1; D gene ambiguous. The source is a woman aged 18 to 35 in good health and CMV-seropositive. The sequenced material came from PBMCs. CDR3 bases: TGTGCCAGCAGCATAGGAGGAACTGAAGCTTTCTTT. Protein: CASSIGGTEAFF.